The present TCR beta chain was sequenced within a study of blood T cell repertoires in COVID-19. About the study: Acute-phase and convalescent COVID-19 samples originated in the United States, Italy and Spain.

The repertoire was sequenced with immunoSEQ multiplex PCR; TCRdb's copy has only in-frame clones and lacks some. This sample yields some 240,000 clones, of which under 90% are seen a single time; about 6.3% belongs to the top ten. The CDR3 runs 16 residues. V shed 7 bases, J shed 2 bases, and the junction held 13 bases outside the gene matches. Germline V lookup: CDR1 LNHDA, CDR2 SQIVND (reference sequence). This clone was recorded only once. The sequence was obtained from a man between 60 and 75 years old who had recovered from COVID-19. The sequencing input was peripheral blood. This chain joins TRBV19 and TRBJ1-2; 7 positions match TRBD1. The CDR3 nucleotides are TGTGCCAGTACCAACTATGGGGACAGAGACAACTATGGCTACACCTTC. As protein: CASTNYGDRDNYGYTF. The full variable domain, with the rest looked up from reference TRBV19 and TRBJ1-2, is DGGITQSPKYLFRKEGQNVTLSCEQNLNHDAMYWYRQDPGQGLRLIYYSQIVNDFQKGDIAEGYSVSREKKESFPLTVTSAQKNPTAFYLCASTNYGDRDNYGYTFGSGTRLTVV.